The 22 T cell receptor beta chains listed next were all sequenced from one sample in a study of T cell responses to AZD1222 COVID-19 vaccine. Clones were sequenced by immunoSEQ multiplex PCR, and TCRdb holds only the in-frame ones, with some missing. The data hold around 75,000 clones, with about 91% observed a single time. The sequences come from peripheral blood, collected 28 days after the second dose of the MenACWY control vaccine. The receptors shown here come from an adult who received the MenACWY meningococcal vaccine as a control.

The V and J genes are TRBV7-6 and TRBJ1-3; the D is unclear. V lost 3 bases and J lost 5, with 17 bases in between. The germline V gene encodes CDR1 SGHVS and CDR2 FNYEAQ. This CDR3 region has 16 residues. CDR3 DNA: TGTGCCAGCAGCTTTTCTTGGCAGATTAGCAGAAACACCATATATTTT. Its translation is CASSFSWQISRNTIYF.

The genes are TRBV7-3 and TRBJ2-1, with 11 bases matching TRBD1. The CDR3 has 14 residues. The germline V gene has CDR1 SGHTA and CDR2 FQGTGA. The V gene end was trimmed by 5 bases and the J gene end by 9 bases; junction bases not matched to a gene: 6. Here the CDR3 DNA reads TGTGCCAGCAGCCCCCAGGGGACAGGGGGTGAGCAGTTCTTC. Translated: CASSPQGTGGEQFF. Full variable domain (missing parts from reference TRBV7-3 and TRBJ2-1): GAGVSQTPSNKVTEKGKYVELRCDPISGHTALYWYRQSLGQGPEFLIYFQGTGAADDSGLPNDRFFAVRPEGSVSTLKIQRTERGDSAVYLCASSPQGTGGEQFFGPGTRLTVL.

CDR3 protein: CAISDNNHEQYF. CDR3 DNA: TGTGCCATCAGTGACAATAACCACGAGCAGTACTTC. The rearrangement joins TRBV10-3 to TRBJ2-7; no definite D call. Trimming removed 3 bases at V and 5 bases at J, with 8 bases between. Germline CDR1 reads ENHRY; CDR2 reads SYGVKD. The CDR3 has 12 residues.

Comment on this clone: It is likely a read error, because the conserved phenylalanine at the end of the CDR3 is missing. The V call is TRBV11-3, the J call TRBJ1-1, with no clear D. The CDR3 has 14 residues. Germline V gives CDR1 SGHNT, CDR2 YENEEA. V lost 5 bases and J 5 bases, leaving 15 bases between the germline ends. The CDR3 bases are TGTGCCAGCAGCCCTGGGAGGGCGAGTACTGAAGCTTTCCTT. It is translated as CASSPGRASTEAFL.

V and J are TRBV4-2 and TRBJ2-1; the match to TRBD2 covers 9 bases. Germline CDR1 is LGHNA and CDR2 is YNFKEQ. This CDR3 spans 17 amino acids. V was clipped by 4 bases and J by 7 bases; unmatched bases: 14. The CDR3 sequence: CASSRDSGGPGGNEQFF. For the CDR3, the DNA is TGTGCCAGCAGCCGAGATAGCGGGGGCCCTGGAGGTAATGAGCAGTTCTTC.

This clone was seen once. This chain uses TRBV4-2 with TRBJ1-5; D call uncertain. CDR3 size: 13 residues. The germline V gene encodes CDR1 LGHNA and CDR2 YNFKEQ. With 0 bases removed from V and 7 bases from J, the gap between germline ends came to 7 bases. In nucleotides, the CDR3 is TGTGCCAGCAGCCAAGATCTTTGGCAGCCCCAGCATTTT. It specifies CASSQDLWQPQHF.

The rearrangement uses TRBV5-1 and TRBJ1-5; D uncertain. This CDR3 region has 14 residues. Trimming left V 0 bases short and J 4 bases short, with 8 bases between. Germline CDR1 is SGHRS and CDR2 is YFSETQ. This CDR3 is CASSLDSLNQPQHF. CDR3 sequence (DNA): TGCGCCAGCAGCTTGGACAGCCTAAATCAGCCCCAGCATTTT.

The chain has TRBV7-3 and TRBJ2-5; D is perhaps TRBD1 or TRBD2 (5 bases each). V lost 4 bases, J lost 4 bases, and 10 bases lay in between. CDR1 SGHTA and CDR2 FQGTGA come from the germline V gene. The CDR3 loop spans 13 amino acids. As DNA, the CDR3 is TGTGCCAGCAGCTCCGGGACCGCAGAGACCCAGTACTTC. Encoded protein: CASSSGTAETQYF.

The chain combines TRBV5-6 with TRBJ2-2; D might be TRBD1 or TRBD2, each matching 5 bases. The CDR3 has 15 residues. CDR1 and CDR2 from the germline V gene are SGHDT and YYEEEE. V was cut by 6 bases and J by 1 base, with 13 bases left in between. For the CDR3, the DNA is TGTGCCAGCAACCTCATTGGGGGGAACACCGGGGAGCTGTTTTTT. This codes for CASNLIGGNTGELFF.

This clone was detected only once. The chain is built from TRBV11-1 and TRBJ2-3; D is ambiguous. The CDR3 has 12 amino acids. V dropped 5 bases and J dropped 3 bases, with 6 bases sitting between them. Germline V gene sequence: CDR1 SGHAT, CDR2 FQDESV (reference sequence). CDR3 bases: TGTGCCAGCAGCCCCGTGACAGATACGCAGTATTTT. This codes for CASSPVTDTQYF.

This chain uses TRBV12-3 or TRBV12-4 with TRBJ1-2, with D tentatively TRBD1 (5 bases). Trimming shortened V by 4 bases and J by 5 bases, and 11 bases separated the two germline ends. This CDR3 has 13 residues. DNA for the CDR3: TGTGCCAGCAGTTCCCAGGAGGGGTATGGCTACACCTTC. Its protein is CASSSQEGYGYTF.

V is TRBV10-3 and J is TRBJ1-5; TRBD1 agrees at 11 bases. The CDR3 is 15 amino acids. V was pared by 6 bases and J by 1 base, with 2 bases of the junction left unmatched. CDR1 is ENHRY and CDR2 is SYGVKD in the germline V gene. The CDR3 DNA follows: TGTGCCATCAGCGGGACAGGGGGAAGCAATCAGCCCCAGCATTTT. Its translation is CAISGTGGSNQPQHF.

The chain couples TRBV10-2 to TRBJ1-1, with TRBD1 matching over 9 bases. The germline gives CDR1 WSHSY, CDR2 SAAADI. The CDR3 is made up of 13 amino acids. Trimming removed 3 bases from V and 7 bases from J; junction bases left unmatched: 3. CDR3 sequence reads: CASSETGGREAFF. CDR3 nucleotide sequence: TGCGCCAGCAGTGAAACAGGGGGCCGTGAAGCTTTCTTT.

This clone showed up just once. V gene TRBV19 combines with J gene TRBJ1-5; D might be TRBD1 (6 bases). Germline V lookup: CDR1 LNHDA, CDR2 SQIVND (reference sequence). The V and J ends lost 3 bases and 2 bases respectively, with 8 bases between them. The CDR3 is made up of 14 amino acids. The CDR3 region has the DNA TGTGCCAGTAGTATGAGGGGGGGCAATCAGCCCCAGCATTTT. This encodes CASSMRGGNQPQHF.

The V gene is TRBV4-2, the J gene TRBJ2-1; D tentatively fits TRBD1 or TRBD2 (5 bases each). This CDR3 is built from 17 residues. V was trimmed by 4 bases and J by 0 bases, leaving 16 bases between them. Germline values: CDR1 LGHNA, CDR2 YNFKEQ. CDR3 nucleotide sequence: TGTGCCAGCAGCCTAGCCGGGGCGGTAAGCTCCTACAATGAGCAGTTCTTC. The encoded protein is CASSLAGAVSSYNEQFF.

V usage is TRBV6-1 and J usage is TRBJ1-6; no definite D call. Germline CDR1 is MNHNS and CDR2 is SASEGT. Trimming stripped 2 bases from V and 7 bases from J, with 6 bases between. The CDR3 extends over 13 amino acids. The CDR3 reads CASSENSNSPLHF. CDR3 in DNA: TGTGCCAGCAGTGAAAATTCAAATTCACCCCTCCACTTT.

The V call is TRBV12-3 or TRBV12-4, the J call TRBJ2-7; perhaps TRBD2 as D (5 bases). This CDR3 has 12 amino acids. Trimming removed 3 bases at V and 6 bases at J, with 9 bases between. CDR3 nucleotide sequence: TGTGCCAGCAGTTTTCTGCGGGCCGAGCAGTACTTC. This translates into CASSFLRAEQYF.

The rearrangement links TRBV6-1 to TRBJ1-2; possibly TRBD1 for D (6 bases). V was shortened by 3 bases and J by 6 bases, with 14 bases between the two germline ends. The CDR3 is 14 residues long. Looked up from germline, CDR1 is MNHNS and CDR2 is SASEGT. This CDR3 is CASSEWSGANGYTF. The CDR3 region has the DNA TGTGCCAGCAGTGAGTGGTCAGGGGCTAATGGCTACACCTTC.

The V call is TRBV27, the J call TRBJ1-2; D remains unclear. Germline V lookup: CDR1 MNHEY, CDR2 SMNVEV (reference sequence). The CDR3 totals 14 residues. Trimming shortened V by 5 bases and J by 4 bases, and 14 bases separated the two germline ends. CDR3 sequence reads: CASSRRENSYGYTF. The CDR3 nucleotides are TGTGCCAGCAGTAGAAGGGAGAATAGCTATGGCTACACCTTC.

The J gene is TRBJ2-1, the V gene TRBV7-2, with D possibly being TRBD2 (5 bases). Germline-derived CDR1 and CDR2 are SGHTA and FQGNSA. The CDR3 loop spans 15 amino acids. Trimming pared 7 bases from V and 0 bases from J, leaving 13 bases between. The CDR3 sequence: CASTLGVVSYNEQFF. DNA for the CDR3: TGTGCCAGCACACTCGGGGTCGTCTCCTACAATGAGCAGTTCTTC.

J is TRBJ1-3 and V is TRBV25-1; D gene uncertain. The V gene lost 1 base and the J gene lost 0 bases, with 7 bases spanning the gap. CDR3 length: 15 amino acids. The germline V gene encodes CDR1 MGHDK and CDR2 SYGVNS. CDR3 nucleotide sequence: TGTGCCAGCAGTGAATCCTGGAGCTCTGGAAACACCATATATTTT. This gives the protein CASSESWSSGNTIYF.

The chain is built from TRBV7-2 and TRBJ2-1; 14 nucleotides line up with TRBD2. V was clipped by 5 bases and J by 7 bases; unmatched bases: 7. CDR1 is SGHTA, CDR2 FQGNSA, per germline. This CDR3 contains 16 residues. Here the CDR3 DNA reads TGTGCCAGCAGCCCCCTCAGGACTAGCGGGGGGAATGAGCAGTTCTTC. This encodes CASSPLRTSGGNEQFF. Supplemented by reference TRBV7-2 and TRBJ2-1, the full variable domain reads GAGVSQSPSNKVTEKGKDVELRCDPISGHTALYWYRQSLGQGLEFLIYFQGNSAPDKSGLPSDRFSAERTGGSVSTLTIQRTQQEDSAVYLCASSPLRTSGGNEQFFGPGTRLTVL.